This T cell receptor (beta chain) was captured in a study of T cell responses to AZD1222 COVID-19 vaccine. Looking at the study overall: Pooling was applied to second doses at about 4 or about 12 weeks. Study results and limitations: Spike-spanning, vaccine-associated CD4 TCRs were dominant at 160-218 and 743-854. Possibly, clonal diversity was underestimated; donors were largely white British and included more females.

As regards this clone: What it recognizes is unknown.

TCRdb's table, derived via immunoSEQ multiplex PCR, lists solely in-frame clones and lacks some. The table lists roughly 150,000 clones, just over 90% of them singletons. The V and J ends lost 6 bases and 5 bases respectively, with 17 bases between them. CDR1 and CDR2 from the germline V gene are WSHSY and SAAADI. The CDR3 has 14 residues. The source was peripheral blood, collected on day 0 of AZD1222 vaccination. The TCR was taken from an adult in good health. The genes are TRBV10-2 and TRBJ2-7, with a weak D call TRBD2 (6 bases). CDR3 nucleotides: TGCGCCAGCAGGGGGTTGCGGGGAGCCCACGAGCAGTACTTC. Its translation: CASRGLRGAHEQYF.